The sequence of this T cell receptor beta chain was determined in a study of T-cell memory formation after mild COVID-19. Overall study context: Clusters of TCRs were largely donor specific. Study observations and caveats: Some clones that responded turned up in pre-infection memory, which suggests that cross-reactive memory joined in. Clones that got smaller from day 15 to 85 had even CD4/CD8, while clones growing later tipped toward CD4+.

This clonotype was detected ten times or more. Its target is unknown. Germline CDR1 reads MGHRA; CDR2 reads YSYEKL. After removal of 0 bases from V and 3 bases from J, the junction contained 5 bases not matched to a gene. The CDR3 is made up of 15 amino acids. Constant-segment primers served in 5'RACE that generated TCR alpha and TCR beta cDNA libraries bearing sample barcodes and UMIs. TCRdb reanalysed the 5' RACE reads using MiXCR and keeps one entry per CDR3 protein. The data contain 100,000 to 130,000 distinct CDR3 sequences, approximately 15% of them singletons. Sequenced: PBMCs or a T cell subset sorted from them (not recorded which). The chain combines TRBV4-1 with TRBJ2-7, with 7 bases identical to TRBD2. This TCR derives from a man between 18 and 29 years old who had mild COVID-19 (a few samples of this study predate the infection). Cell type and time point are not known. DNA for the CDR3: TGCGCCAGCAGCCAAGATGGGGAGGGTTACTACGAGCAGTACTTC. It codes for CASSQDGEGYYEQYF.